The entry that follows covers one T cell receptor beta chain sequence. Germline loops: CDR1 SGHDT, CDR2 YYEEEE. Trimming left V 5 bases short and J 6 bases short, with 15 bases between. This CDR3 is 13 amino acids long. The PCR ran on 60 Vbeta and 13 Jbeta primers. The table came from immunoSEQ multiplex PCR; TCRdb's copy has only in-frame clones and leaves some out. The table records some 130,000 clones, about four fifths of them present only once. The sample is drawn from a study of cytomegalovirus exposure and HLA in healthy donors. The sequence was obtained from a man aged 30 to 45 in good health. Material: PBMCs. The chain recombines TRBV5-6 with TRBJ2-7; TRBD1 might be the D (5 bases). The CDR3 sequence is CASSPTGIGEQYF. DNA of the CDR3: TGTGCCAGCAGTCCCACAGGAATTGGCGAGCAGTACTTC. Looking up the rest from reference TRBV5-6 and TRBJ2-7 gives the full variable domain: DAGVTQSPTHLIKTRGQQVTLRCSPKSGHDTVSWYQQALGQGPQFIFQYYEEEERQRGNFPDRFSGHQFPNYSSELNVNALLLGDSALYLCASSPTGIGEQYFGPGTRLTVT.